This T cell receptor beta chain was profiled in a study of shared clonotypes between healthy human individuals. With regard to this clone: As yet, its antigen is unknown.

CDR3 length: 12 amino acids. Germline-derived CDR1 and CDR2 are MNHNY and SVGAGI (reference sequence). V lost 2 bases and J 10 bases, leaving 9 bases between the germline ends. Sequencing used immunoSEQ multiplex PCR; TCRdb keeps in-frame clones, though not all of them. The sample includes some 200,000 clones, about 68% seen only once; the top ten take 8% to 13%. Donors were healthy HIV-negative adults without recent acute infections or vaccinations. Overall study findings and caveats: The four-donor shared clonotypes exceeded non-shared clonotypes in generation probability, with non-shared ones scoring lower.

The TCR sequence derives from a man between 25 and 39 years old in good health. The sequencing input was memory CD4+ T cells sorted from blood. Subset defined: CD45RA-negative fraction. The rearrangement uses TRBV6-6 and TRBJ2-1; no definite D call. In nucleotides, the CDR3 is TGTGCCAGCAGTTACGGCCCACCCGAGCAGTTCTTC. Protein: CASSYGPPEQFF.